Each of the 5 T cell receptor beta chains below was sequenced from the same sample in a study of cytomegalovirus exposure and HLA in healthy donors. The PCR made use of 60 Vbeta and 13 Jbeta primers. The assay was immunoSEQ multiplex PCR, and TCRdb's table has in-frame clones only and misses some. The sample lists over 150,000 clones, about 69% occurring once. Sequenced material: PBMCs. The source of these receptors is a male donor in good health and CMV-seronegative.

The genes are TRBV6-5 and TRBJ1-5, with D uncertain. The V gene's germline CDR1 is MNHEY and CDR2 SVGAGI. The CDR3 loop spans 16 amino acids. With 2 bases removed from V and 1 base from J, the gap between germline ends came to 12 bases. The CDR3: CASSYRRPLSNQPQHF. The CDR3 region has the DNA TGTGCCAGCAGTTACAGGCGGCCCCTAAGCAATCAGCCCCAGCATTTT.

This clone has a single count. The CDR3 DNA sequence: TGTGCCAGTAGTACCAACTTGTGGGATACGCAGTATTTT. Translated, it gives CASSTNLWDTQYF. The V call is TRBV19, the J call TRBJ2-3, with unresolved D. From germline, CDR1 is LNHDA and CDR2 SQIVND (reference sequence). V gave up 4 bases and J gave up 6 bases, with 11 bases separating them. This CDR3 is built from 13 residues.

This clone was detected a few times. The rearrangement uses TRBV19 and TRBJ2-7; 9 positions match TRBD2. Germline V gene lookup returns CDR1 LNHDA and CDR2 SQIVND (reference sequence). V lost 3 bases, J lost 2 bases, and 5 bases stayed unmatched. The CDR3 is 15 amino acids. The CDR3: CASSIFPSGAYEQYF. For the CDR3, the DNA is TGTGCCAGTAGTATTTTCCCTAGCGGGGCCTACGAGCAGTACTTC.

The chain combines TRBV28 with TRBJ2-1; weak D call: TRBD2 (6 bases). The germline V gene encodes CDR1 MDHEN and CDR2 SYDVKM. V gave up 2 bases and J gave up 5 bases, with 19 bases separating them. The CDR3 is made up of 17 amino acids. Here the CDR3 DNA reads TGTGCCAGCAGTTTACCCCCCAAGTGGGAGGTGGACAATGAGCAGTTCTTC. This sequence encodes CASSLPPKWEVDNEQFF.

The chain's CDR3 is CASSSGVGGNSPLHF. As DNA, the CDR3 is TGTGCCAGCAGCTCCGGAGTGGGAGGCAATTCACCCCTCCACTTT. This chain joins TRBV7-6 and TRBJ1-6; D call uncertain. CDR1 and CDR2 from the germline V gene are SGHVS and FNYEAQ. The V end lost 4 bases, the J end lost 7 bases, and 14 bases lay between the germline ends. There are 15 residues in the CDR3.